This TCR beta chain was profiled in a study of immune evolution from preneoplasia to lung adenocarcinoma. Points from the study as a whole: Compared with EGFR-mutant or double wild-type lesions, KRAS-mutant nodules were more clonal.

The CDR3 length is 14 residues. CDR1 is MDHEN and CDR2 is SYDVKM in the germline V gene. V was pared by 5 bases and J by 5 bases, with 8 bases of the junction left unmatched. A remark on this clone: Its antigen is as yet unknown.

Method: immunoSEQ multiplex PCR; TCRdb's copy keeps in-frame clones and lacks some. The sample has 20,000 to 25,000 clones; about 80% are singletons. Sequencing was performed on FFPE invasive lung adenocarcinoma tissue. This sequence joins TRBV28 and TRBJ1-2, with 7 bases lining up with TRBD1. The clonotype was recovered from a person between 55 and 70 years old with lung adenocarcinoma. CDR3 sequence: CASSPGQERYGYTF. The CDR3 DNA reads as TGTGCCAGCAGTCCCGGACAGGAACGGTATGGCTACACCTTC.